Below are 13 T cell receptor beta chains sequenced from a single sample in a study (dated by TCRdb to the mid-2010s). The method was RT-PCR. The run used an Illumina MiSeq. TCRdb reprocessing: public reads trimmed at Q25 with fastp, clones called with MiXCR, in-frame beta chains kept. Rows are combined by CDR3 protein, so each entry shows the most common genes and DNA. The sample table shows approximately 720,000 distinct CDR3 sequences, and approximately 14% are seen once. The top ten clonotypes cover 3.6% of the sample. The sample consisted of memory CD4+ T cells from blood. The receptors were sampled from a female donor in good health, serving as a healthy control.

The V gene is TRBV3-1, the J gene TRBJ2-7; a weak D match, TRBD2 (6 bases). This CDR3 contains 16 residues. Trimming left V 3 bases short and J 4 bases short, with 19 bases between. From germline, CDR1 is LGHDT and CDR2 YNNKEL (reference sequence). The CDR3 sequence: CASSHGIMAGRYEQYF. CDR3 nucleotide sequence: TGTGCCAGCAGCCACGGGATCATGGCGGGAAGGTACGAGCAGTACTTC.

CDR3: CATGQGEPVQETQYF. CDR3 coding DNA: TGTGCCACGGGGCAGGGGGAGCCGGTACAAGAGACCCAGTACTTC. V gene TRBV10-3 combines with J gene TRBJ2-5; the match to TRBD1 covers 7 bases. The V gene's germline CDR1 is ENHRY and CDR2 SYGVKD. The CDR3 is made up of 15 amino acids. Trimming at V came to 10 bases and at J to 2 bases, leaving 13 bases not matched to a gene.

This clonotype was seen ten or more times. This chain connects TRBV28 to TRBJ2-1; D remains unclear. CDR3 size: 18 residues. The V gene lost 4 bases and the J gene lost 0 bases, with 19 bases spanning the gap. Germline V gene sequence: CDR1 MDHEN, CDR2 SYDVKM. The CDR3 is CASSSLSLTGSSYNEQFF. The DNA of the CDR3 is TGTGCCAGCAGTTCGTTGTCATTAACGGGTAGCTCCTACAATGAGCAGTTCTTC.

This chain joins TRBV11-2 and TRBJ2-7, with 7 positions matching TRBD2. The CDR3 is 14 residues long. V was pared by 3 bases and J by 1 base, with 3 bases of the junction left unmatched. CDR1 SGHAT and CDR2 FQNNGV come from the germline V gene. CDR3 DNA: TGTGCCAGCAGCTTCACGCGGGGGTCCTACGAGCAGTACTTC. Translation gives CASSFTRGSYEQYF.

The V gene is TRBV20-1, the J gene TRBJ2-7; 9 bases align to TRBD2. CDR1 DFQATT and CDR2 SNEGSKA come from the germline V gene (reference sequence). Unmatched junction bases numbered 4, after V lost 0 bases and J lost 1 base. The CDR3 is 15 residues long. The CDR3 DNA follows: TGCAGTGCTAGAGATCATGCGGGGGGGTCCTACGAGCAGTACTTC. Translation: CSARDHAGGSYEQYF.

The chain carries TRBV4-3 and TRBJ1-1, with a weak D call TRBD1 (5 bases). Germline CDR1 LGHNA, CDR2 YSLEER. CDR3 length: 15 residues. Trimming cost V 3 bases and J 1 base, with 12 bases left between them. CDR3 loop: CASSHAWGGNTEAFF. The CDR3 DNA reads TGCGCCAGCAGCCACGCCTGGGGGGGGAACACTGAAGCTTTCTTT.

In this sample, this clonotype turned up a few times. The chain links TRBV9 to TRBJ2-7; D perhaps matches TRBD1 (6 bases). The germline CDR1 and CDR2 sequences are SGDLS and YYNGEE. CDR3 size: 14 residues. V was shortened by 3 bases and J by 0 bases, with 10 bases between the two germline ends. This chain's CDR3 is CASSATGNSYEQYF. In nucleotides, the CDR3 is TGTGCCAGCAGCGCAACAGGGAACTCCTACGAGCAGTACTTC.

The V call is TRBV24-1, the J call TRBJ2-5, with 9 positions matching TRBD1. The CDR3 spans 15 residues. Germline CDR1 reads KGHDR; CDR2 reads SFDVKD. V dropped 2 bases and J dropped 5; count of bases not matched to a gene: 5. CDR3 in DNA: TGTGCCACCAGTGATTCCCGGGGGACAGGGGAGACCCAGTACTTC. This codes for CATSDSRGTGETQYF.

V is TRBV10-3 and J is TRBJ2-7, with a weak D call TRBD2 (5 bases). V was pared by 2 bases and J by 7 bases, with 18 bases between. Per germline, CDR1 ENHRY and CDR2 SYGVKD. The CDR3 contains 15 residues. DNA of the CDR3: TGTGCCATCAGTGAGGGAGGTAGGGAAGGTGGGGAGCAGTACTTC. Translated, it gives CAISEGGREGGEQYF.

The rearrangement uses TRBV20-1 and TRBJ2-7; D ambiguous. Trimming took off 1 base at V and 2 bases at J, with 6 bases between the two ends. The germline V gene has CDR1 DFQATT and CDR2 SNEGSKA (reference sequence). The CDR3 covers 12 residues. The CDR3 nucleotides read TGCAGTGCTAGAGGGGAAACCTACGAGCAGTACTTC. As protein: CSARGETYEQYF.

V is TRBV7-9 and J is TRBJ2-2; D possibly matches TRBD1 or TRBD2 (6 bases each). V lost 2 bases, J lost 0 bases, and 13 bases lay in between. Germline V gene lookup returns CDR1 SEHNR and CDR2 FQNEAQ (reference sequence). This CDR3 has 17 amino acids. As DNA, the CDR3 is TGTGCCAGCAGCTTACTGGGGGCTAGCGCGAACACCGGGGAGCTGTTTTTT. Its translation is CASSLLGASANTGELFF.

This clonotype has only a few counts. The chain uses TRBV6-5 and TRBJ1-5; maybe TRBD1 (6 bases). This CDR3 has 14 residues. Germline V gene sequence: CDR1 MNHEY, CDR2 SVGAGI. V shed 6 bases and J shed 1 base, with 10 bases lying between them. CDR3 coding DNA: TGTGCCAGCAGCCACAGGGAAAGCAATCAGCCCCAGCATTTT. It codes for CASSHRESNQPQHF.

This clonotype was observed a few times. The chain couples TRBV7-8 to TRBJ2-3, with D maybe TRBD1 (6 bases). Germline CDR1 is SGHVS and CDR2 is FQNEAQ. V was trimmed by 6 bases and J by 4 bases, leaving 17 bases between them. CDR3 length: 15 residues. This CDR3 is CASREAWGRSDTQYF. Written as DNA, the CDR3 is TGTGCCAGCAGAGAGGCCTGGGGGCGATCAGATACGCAGTATTTT.